This section outlines one T cell receptor beta chain sequence together with its context. Its target is not known. The method was immunoSEQ multiplex PCR; TCRdb's version includes in-frame clones alone and lacks a portion of them. The data contain 90,000 to 100,000 clones, approximately 91% of them singletons. Samples of blood were obtained at baseline, on cycle 4 day 1, and on cycle 7 day 1. This sample is part of a study of OX40 agonist ivuxolimab in advanced cancers. Study-wide background: Previous treatment with anti-PD-1, anti-PD-L1 or anti-CTLA-4 therapy was allowed; 40% had received some.

Whole-study findings and limits: The CD4+ and CD8+ T cells in the blood had expanded clonally by week 6 at 0.1 to 3.0 mg/kg. Expanded clones tended on average to be more numerous among CD8+ T cells than CD4+.

The CDR3 is 14 amino acids. Germline CDR1 and CDR2: ENHRY and SYGVKD. The junction had 3 bases not matched to a gene; V was cut back by 0 bases and J by 5 bases. This chain connects TRBV10-3 to TRBJ1-1; 7 bases match TRBD1. Sequencing was performed on CD4+ or CD8+ T cells sorted from blood, taken in a trial of the OX40 agonist ivuxolimab. The sequence came from an adult with an advanced solid tumor such as melanoma, head and neck, liver or kidney cancer. The CDR3 loop reads CAISESSGGTEAFF. CDR3 DNA sequence: TGTGCCATCAGTGAGTCATCAGGGGGTACTGAAGCTTTCTTT.